This TCR beta chain was documented in a study of CD8+CD57+ T cells in acquired aplastic anemia. The study profiled TCR beta VDJ and CDR3 using genomic DNA as template. TCRdb used MiXCR to reprocess the reads, holding one entry per CDR3 protein. The sample lists 250,000 to 300,000 distinct CDR3 sequences, around three fifths occurring once. This clonotype was seen only a few times. Germline trimming cut 6 bases from V and 6 bases from J; bases unmatched to any gene: 9. The CDR3 contains 14 residues. Germline V gene sequence: CDR1 DFQATT, CDR2 SNEGSKA (reference sequence). Sequencing was done on a sample of sorted CD4+, CD8+, or CD8+CD57+ T cells (not recorded which) from PBMCs. This chain connects TRBV20-1 to TRBJ2-7; 12 bases map to TRBD2. The source is a human donor with severe aplastic anemia or a healthy control (not recorded which). CDR3 in DNA: TGCAGTGCCCTGGCTAGCGGGAGGGCTAGCGAGCAGTACTTC. Translation gives CSALASGRASEQYF.